Each of the 25 T cell receptor beta chains below was sequenced from the same sample in a study of radiotherapy plus CTLA-4 blockade in lung cancer. Only in-frame clones appear in the TCRdb table, and some are missing; sequencing was by immunoSEQ multiplex PCR. In the table there are roughly 120,000 clones, approximately 80% of which are singletons. The sample consisted of peripheral blood, taken from a patient treated with radiotherapy plus ipilimumab. The receptors were gathered from a human donor with non-small cell lung cancer that progressed on radiotherapy plus ipilimumab. Some clones in this sample may be carry-over from other donors' samples.

In its sample, this clone was seen once. The gene calls are TRBV5-1 and TRBJ2-7, with D possibly being TRBD1 (5 bases). The CDR3 sequence is 14 residues long. Trimming removed 0 bases from V and 2 bases from J, with 9 bases in between. Germline V gene sequence: CDR1 SGHRS, CDR2 YFSETQ. The CDR3 sequence: CASSLVTDTYEQYF. The CDR3 region has the DNA TGCGCCAGCAGCTTGGTGACAGATACCTACGAGCAGTACTTC.

This clone has just a few counts. The chain uses TRBV30 and TRBJ1-5, with TRBD1 as a possible D gene (5 bases). Germline V lookup: CDR1 GTSNPN, CDR2 SVGIG (reference sequence). Trimming removed 1 base at V and 0 bases at J, with 7 bases between. This CDR3 region has 14 residues. In nucleotides, the CDR3 is TGTGCCTGGAGTGGGGGCCTTAGCAATCAGCCCCAGCATTTT. It specifies CAWSGGLSNQPQHF.

V is TRBV11-3 and J is TRBJ2-1; TRBD1 is a possible D gene (6 bases). The CDR3 totals 16 residues. Germline V gene lookup returns CDR1 SGHNT and CDR2 YENEEA. Trimming removed 5 bases at V and 2 bases at J, with 16 bases between. The DNA for the CDR3 is TGTGCCAGCAGCCTAGGTTCCAGGGGACCCTACAATGAGCAGTTCTTC. Translated: CASSLGSRGPYNEQFF.

J is TRBJ1-5 and V is TRBV2; tentatively, D is TRBD1 (5 bases). Trimming removed 6 bases at V and 5 bases at J, with 14 bases between. Germline values: CDR1 SNHLY, CDR2 FYNNEI. The CDR3 has 14 residues. CDR3 bases: TGTGCCAGCAGCCGGGACGGCGAATATCAGCCCCAGCATTTT. Its protein product is CASSRDGEYQPQHF. Supplemented by reference TRBV2 and TRBJ1-5, the full variable domain reads EPEVTQTPSHQVTQMGQEVILRCVPISNHLYFYWYRQILGQKVEFLVSFYNNEISEKSEIFDDQFSVERPDGSNFTLKIRSTKLEDSAMYFCASSRDGEYQPQHFGDGTRLSIL.

This clone was picked up a small number of times. The chain has TRBV29-1 and TRBJ1-1; a weak D match, TRBD1 (6 bases). Germline-derived CDR1 and CDR2 are SQVTM and ANQGSEA. With 7 bases removed from V and 8 bases from J, the gap between germline ends came to 23 bases. The CDR3 loop spans 14 amino acids. The CDR3 region has the DNA TGCAGCGGTCCGGGGGGGGGCGATTTGTTGGAAGCTTTCTTT. Residues: CSGPGGGDLLEAFF.

As to this clone: Additional DNA sequences in this sample encode the identical CDR3. V is TRBV5-1 and J is TRBJ2-7; 8 bases fit TRBD2. CDR3 size: 15 residues. Germline assignment: CDR1 SGHRS and CDR2 YFSETQ. The trim removed 5 bases at V and 3 bases at J, leaving 10 bases unmatched. DNA of the CDR3: TGCGCCAGCAGAGATCGGGGGGGTACTTTCTACGAGCAGTACTTC. This sequence encodes CASRDRGGTFYEQYF.

The chain employs TRBV15 and TRBJ1-2; D possibly corresponds to TRBD1 (5 bases). This CDR3 is built from 16 residues. Trimming stripped 4 bases from V and 8 bases from J, with 23 bases between. Germline loops: CDR1 LNHNV, CDR2 YYDKDF (reference sequence). CDR3 loop: CATSTGGYRSLLGYTF. The CDR3 bases are TGTGCCACCAGCACAGGAGGATACAGGTCCTTGTTGGGCTACACCTTC.

This clone appeared many times. Different DNA sequences within this sample yield the same CDR3. The chain has TRBV4-3 and TRBJ1-2, with D maybe TRBD1 (5 bases). V lost 1 base and J lost 3, with 15 bases in between. Germline values: CDR1 LGHNA, CDR2 YSLEER. This CDR3 comprises 16 residues. The CDR3 here is CASSQGLGGWDYGYTF. CDR3 sequence (DNA): TGCGCCAGCAGCCAAGGTCTGGGGGGGTGGGACTATGGCTACACCTTC.

The count of this clone is one. V gene TRBV6-5 combines with J gene TRBJ2-2, with D possibly matching TRBD2 (6 bases). V shed 5 bases and J shed 3 bases, with 13 bases lying between them. The CDR3 totals 15 residues. In germline, CDR1 is MNHEY, CDR2 SVGAGI. This CDR3 is CASSAVGGYTGELFF. The CDR3 DNA follows: TGTGCCAGCAGTGCCGTTGGGGGGTACACCGGGGAGCTGTTTTTT.

This clone came up once. The chain joins TRBV6-5 to TRBJ2-5; TRBD2 agrees at 8 bases. V shed 0 bases, J shed 6 bases, and the junction held 9 bases outside the gene matches. CDR3 length: 16 residues. CDR1 and CDR2 (germline): MNHEY, SVGAGI. The CDR3, as DNA: TGTGCCAGCAGTTACTCGAAAAGGGCGGGGGGCCAGACCCAGTACTTC. Translation gives CASSYSKRAGGQTQYF.

There are a few counts of this clone. The chain joins TRBV7-9 to TRBJ2-5; TRBD2 agrees at 7 bases. The V gene's germline CDR1 is SEHNR and CDR2 FQNEAQ (reference sequence). The CDR3 runs to 15 residues. V lost 5 bases to trimming and J lost 1 base; unmatched junction nucleotides: 7. The CDR3 sequence: CASSIYTGGQETQYF. The CDR3 DNA follows: TGTGCCAGCAGCATATATACGGGGGGCCAAGAGACCCAGTACTTC.

In its sample, this clone was seen once. The rearrangement uses TRBV11-3 and TRBJ2-7; TRBD1 is a possible D gene (6 bases). The CDR3 contains 15 residues. The V and J ends lost 1 base and 3 bases respectively, with 13 bases between them. Germline assignment: CDR1 SGHNT and CDR2 YENEEA. The CDR3 DNA reads as TGTGCCAGCAGCTTAGCCCCGGACAGCTACTACGAGCAGTACTTC. It codes for CASSLAPDSYYEQYF.

A note on this clone: Other DNA sequences of this sample code for an identical CDR3. This rearrangement joins TRBV4-3 to TRBJ1-5; no definite D call. The CDR3 contains 13 residues. Trimming cost V 0 bases and J 6 bases, with 6 bases left between them. Germline V CDR1 and CDR2: LGHNA, YSLEER. CDR3 residues: CASSQEIGQPQHF. DNA for the CDR3: TGCGCCAGCAGCCAAGAAATCGGTCAGCCCCAGCATTTT.

This chain uses TRBV9 with TRBJ1-1; D not resolved. This CDR3 has 18 amino acids. The ends were cut back, 0 bases at V and 4 bases at J, with 22 bases in the middle. CDR1 is SGDLS and CDR2 is YYNGEE in the germline V gene. CDR3 region: CASSVDGVRIGSGTEAFF. Written as DNA, the CDR3 is TGTGCCAGCAGCGTAGACGGGGTGAGGATTGGGTCGGGCACTGAAGCTTTCTTT.

The chain uses TRBV25-1 and TRBJ2-5; weak D call: TRBD2 (6 bases). V was pared by 6 bases and J by 2 bases, with 16 bases between. This CDR3 region has 15 residues. The V gene's germline CDR1 is MGHDK and CDR2 SYGVNS. This CDR3 reads CASRPGGSVQETQYF. In DNA form, the CDR3 reads TGTGCCAGCAGACCCGGGGGTTCGGTGCAAGAGACCCAGTACTTC.

The J gene is TRBJ1-3, the V gene TRBV7-9; possible D gene TRBD1, 6 bases. From germline, CDR1 is SEHNR and CDR2 FQNEAQ (reference sequence). The CDR3 is 14 residues long. V was trimmed by 7 bases and J by 0 bases, leaving 10 bases between them. CDR3: CASTRTASGNTIYF. CDR3 sequence (DNA): TGTGCCAGCACCAGGACAGCCTCTGGAAACACCATATATTTT.

This chain uses TRBV5-3 with TRBJ1-6; D may be TRBD1 (5 bases). TRBV5-3 is annotated as an ORF whose role is uncertain. V lost 6 bases and J 6 bases, leaving 13 bases between the germline ends. There are 14 residues in the CDR3. The chain's CDR3 is CARTGDRINSPLHF. The CDR3 nucleotides are TGTGCCAGAACCGGGGACCGGATTAATTCACCCCTCCACTTT.

The chain combines TRBV12-5 with TRBJ1-2, with unresolved D. CDR1 is LGHNT and CDR2 is FRNRAP in the germline V gene. The CDR3 spans 13 residues. Trimming left V 6 bases short and J 0 bases short, with 8 bases between. CDR3 region: CASGINSNYGYTF. CDR3 DNA: TGTGCTAGTGGCATCAATTCTAACTATGGCTACACCTTC.

Of note for this clone: In the same sample, other DNA sequences code for this CDR3. The chain has TRBV7-9 and TRBJ1-1; D is unclear. CDR1 and CDR2 from the germline V gene are SEHNR and FQNEAQ (reference sequence). This CDR3 has 13 amino acids. The V gene lost 3 bases and the J gene lost 1 base, with 6 bases spanning the gap. The CDR3 DNA reads TGTGCCAGCAGCTTGGAAGGGAACACTGAAGCTTTCTTT. This encodes CASSLEGNTEAFF.

The table lists this clone with a few counts. This chain uses TRBV18 with TRBJ1-6; 7 bases map to TRBD1. The trim removed 1 base at V and 8 bases at J, leaving 5 bases unmatched. Germline V gene data show CDR1 as KGHSH and CDR2 as LQKENI. This CDR3 comprises 15 residues. CDR3 DNA: TGTGCCAGCTCACCACGACAGGGTGGTGATTCACCCCTCCACTTT. This sequence encodes CASSPRQGGDSPLHF.

The V gene is TRBV2, the J gene TRBJ2-7; weak D call: TRBD1 (5 bases). Germline CDR1 is SNHLY and CDR2 is FYNNEI. V lost 7 bases to trimming and J lost 1 base, with 14 bases between them. This CDR3 has 14 amino acids. This CDR3 is CASNPRDLSYEQYF. CDR3 nucleotides: TGTGCCAGCAACCCCAGGGATCTTTCCTACGAGCAGTACTTC.

The chain recombines TRBV6-5 with TRBJ2-1; the D gene is possibly TRBD1 (5 bases). This CDR3 is 12 amino acids long. V was clipped by 5 bases and J by 7 bases, with 9 bases between them. Germline loops: CDR1 MNHEY, CDR2 SVGAGI. The CDR3: CASSRWTNEQFF. CDR3 bases: TGTGCCAGCAGTCGTTGGACAAATGAGCAGTTCTTC.

The genes are TRBV18 and TRBJ1-3, with a weak D call TRBD1 (5 bases). Germline V gene lookup returns CDR1 KGHSH and CDR2 LQKENI. Trimming stripped 2 bases from V and 0 bases from J, with 11 bases between. This CDR3 is built from 16 residues. The CDR3: CASSPTPGGSGNTIYF. In nucleotides, the CDR3 is TGTGCCAGCTCACCAACCCCCGGGGGCTCTGGAAACACCATATATTTT.

The chain couples TRBV7-2 to TRBJ2-2; 7 positions match TRBD2. The ends lost 4 bases at V and 2 bases at J; junction bases unmatched: 4. The CDR3 has 15 residues. Germline values: CDR1 SGHTA, CDR2 FQGNSA. The CDR3 spells CASSSLAVNTGELFF. In DNA, the CDR3 is TGTGCCAGCAGCTCCCTAGCGGTTAACACCGGGGAGCTGTTTTTT.

This chain connects TRBV18 to TRBJ1-1; D possibly corresponds to TRBD1 (5 bases). CDR3 length: 14 amino acids. CDR1 KGHSH and CDR2 LQKENI come from the germline V gene. V was clipped by 0 bases and J by 2 bases, with 7 bases between them. CDR3 sequence: CASSPPRGNTEAFF. In DNA, the CDR3 is TGTGCCAGCTCACCACCAAGGGGTAACACTGAAGCTTTCTTT.